The 9 T cell receptor beta chains listed next were all sequenced from one sample in a study of cytomegalovirus exposure and HLA in healthy donors. The PCR used 60 Vbeta and 13 Jbeta primers. Profiling relied on immunoSEQ multiplex PCR, and the TCRdb table lists in-frame clones only, not all of them. The sample data list under 90,000 clones. The sample taken for sequencing was PBMCs. The source is a man between 45 and 60 years old in good health and CMV-seropositive.

CDR3 nucleotide sequence: TGTGCCAGCAGCCCTGTCGTTACAGATACGCAGTATTTT. It specifies CASSPVVTDTQYF. The genes are TRBV7-9 and TRBJ2-3, with no clear D. Germline CDR1 reads SEHNR; CDR2 reads FQNEAQ (reference sequence). V lost 5 bases, J lost 3 bases, and 9 bases lay in between. CDR3 size: 13 residues.

In nucleotides, the CDR3 is TGTGCCAGCAGCCGCCGAGGGACAGGCAACACTGAAGCTTTCTTT. Its translation is CASSRRGTGNTEAFF. The chain joins TRBV6-5 to TRBJ1-1, with 8 nucleotides matching TRBD1. This CDR3 is built from 15 residues. The V gene end was trimmed by 6 bases and the J gene end by 2 bases; junction bases not matched to a gene: 8. The germline CDR1 and CDR2 sequences are MNHEY and SVGAGI.

The chain joins TRBV9 to TRBJ2-1, with 10 bases aligning to TRBD2. The trim removed 0 bases at V and 7 bases at J, leaving 13 bases unmatched. This CDR3 is built from 18 residues. CDR1 and CDR2 from the germline V gene are SGDLS and YYNGEE. CDR3: CASSVELAGINLGNEQFF. Written as DNA, the CDR3 is TGTGCCAGCAGCGTAGAACTAGCGGGAATAAATTTGGGTAATGAGCAGTTCTTC.

This chain uses TRBV6-1 with TRBJ2-7, with 9 bases aligning to TRBD1. CDR1 MNHNS and CDR2 SASEGT come from the germline V gene. This CDR3 is 13 amino acids long. Unmatched junction bases numbered 4, after V lost 6 bases and J lost 4 bases. The CDR3 coding sequence is TGTGCCAGCAGCTTAGGACAGGGGTACGAGCAGTACGTC. As protein: CASSLGQGYEQYV.

This sequence joins TRBV2 and TRBJ2-1; D perhaps matches TRBD1 (5 bases). Per the germline V gene, CDR1 is SNHLY and CDR2 is FYNNEI. Trimming removed 3 bases from V and 14 bases from J, with 17 bases in between. There are 13 residues in the CDR3. The CDR3, as DNA: TGTGCCAGCAGTGAGGGTATAGTGACAGATAAGTTCTTC. Translated, it gives CASSEGIVTDKFF.

The chain couples TRBV19 to TRBJ2-6, with 8 nucleotides matching TRBD1. V gave up 5 bases and J gave up 0 bases; unmatched junction bases: 6. The CDR3 covers 17 residues. Germline CDR1 and CDR2: LNHDA and SQIVND (reference sequence). The CDR3 here is CASSRDRGLSGANVLTF. The CDR3 bases are TGTGCCAGTAGTCGCGACAGGGGTCTCTCTGGGGCCAACGTCCTGACTTTC.

The chain couples TRBV6-5 to TRBJ1-2; 9 bases agree with TRBD1. Losses at the gene ends were 4 bases for V and 4 bases for J; bases not matched to a gene: 7. The CDR3 has 15 residues. The germline CDR1 and CDR2 sequences are MNHEY and SVGAGI. The CDR3 DNA is TGTGCCAGCAGTTCCCCGGACAGGGGAGGCTATGGCTACACCTTC. Its protein is CASSSPDRGGYGYTF.

The genes are TRBV5-1 and TRBJ2-5, with D possibly matching TRBD2 (5 bases). Looked up from germline, CDR1 is SGHRS and CDR2 is YFSETQ. Trimming shortened V by 2 bases and J by 4 bases, and 15 bases separated the two germline ends. CDR3 length: 15 residues. The CDR3 DNA follows: TGCGCCAGCAGCTTTTCTCGGGATTTGGGAGAGACCCAGTACTTC. Protein product: CASSFSRDLGETQYF.

This rearrangement joins TRBV28 to TRBJ1-2; tentatively, D is TRBD1 (6 bases). V was pared by 9 bases and J by 4 bases, with 18 bases between. This CDR3 comprises 14 residues. Germline V gene lookup returns CDR1 MDHEN and CDR2 SYDVKM. CDR3 DNA sequence: TGTGCCAGGCGGTATGGGGGCGTAACCTATGGCTACACCTTC. Translation gives CARRYGGVTYGYTF.